This T cell receptor (beta chain) was identified in a study of beta chain features in type 1 diabetes. Study-wide results and caveats: TCRB CDR3 length was moderately but significantly reduced in all four CD4+ subsets of Type 1 diabetes patients. With patients and controls alike, PCR might favor shorter templates to an equal degree.

CD4+ naive, central memory, regulatory and stem cell-like memory cells were sorted via CD45RO/CCR7/CD25/CD127/CD95/CD27. The V and J ends lost 2 bases and 0 bases respectively, with 7 bases between them. CDR1 and CDR2 (germline): GTSNPN, SVGIG (reference sequence). The CDR3 is 13 amino acids. With respect to this clone: Its antigen remains unknown.

Expressed TCRB transcripts got sequenced, as all isolated RNA was reverse transcribed. Clones were read by immunoSEQ multiplex PCR, and TCRdb kept only the in-frame ones, dropping some. The table records about 700,000 clones, over 10% of them present only once. This chain uses TRBV30 with TRBJ1-1, with unresolved D. What was sequenced was naive CD4+ T cells from blood. The TCR originated in a man between 18 and 35 years old with type 1 diabetes. CDR3 DNA sequence: TGTGCCTGGAGTAGTTTGCTGAACACTGAAGCTTTCTTT. The encoded protein is CAWSSLLNTEAFF.